This T cell receptor (beta chain) was sequenced during a study of blood T cell repertoires in COVID-19 (dated by TCRdb to about 2020). Background on the whole study: Samples from collaborators originated in the United States, Italy and Spain and spanned both the acute and convalescent phases of COVID-19. Samples were obtained from the ongoing ImmuneRACE study (first 160 participants) and from 1,254 subjects provided by 6 global collaborators. The repertoires were released in a freely available public database meant as a resource for research on the immune response to SARS-CoV-2. The sample metadata nearly always contained a de-identified subject ID, COVID-19 status, age in years and sex. Subjects who had been exposed to COVID-19, were actively infected with it, or had recovered from it provided the deeply sampled blood TCRbeta repertoires that made up the dataset. Where HLA class I and class II types were available, the types were taken from metadata supplied by the sample provider, not from assay-based typing. The prospective study material was composed of cDNA or gDNA derived from T cells, B-cell-depleted T cells, or PBMCs.

The CDR3, from cysteine to phenylalanine, totals 16 residues. Just CDR3 DNA is preserved here, 48 bases in frame from base 1. CDR1 and CDR2 are drawn from the germline V gene: SNHLY, FYNNEI. Relative to germline, V is 1 base shorter and J is 3 bases shorter, with 14 bases between their ends. One collaborating source in Seattle enrolled patients during active infection and followed them longitudinally through the course of disease. Collaborating institutions collected whole blood in K2EDTA tubes following their own protocols. For TCRbeta analysis, collaborators shipped samples in one of three forms: frozen whole blood, isolated PBMCs, or DNA extracted from either of those sample types. Comments on this clone: This receptor's antigen is unknown. Qualities for individual bases were not recorded, and no much larger clone is one base off.

Study-wide conclusions, independent of this receptor: Clinical and demographic metadata were provided uncurated, with the amount varying by source and participant.

TCRbeta CDR3 regions were amplified from genomic DNA by means of the immunoSEQ Assay, a bias-controlled multiplex PCR. The published analysis was carried out like this. The number of nucleated cells in each sample was estimated by amplification of reference gene primers within the assay. Sequence reads were collapsed and filtered to measure the absolute abundance of every unique TCRbeta CDR3 rearrangement. For each sample, productive Simpson clonality was calculated as the square root of Simpson's diversity index over productive rearrangements. The table was pulled from immuneACCESS by TCRdb, which kept in-frame rearrangements only. Such tables lose some clones; where checked, under half of the loss comes from unresolved V genes, and the rest has no known cause. That table furnishes V, J and clone size, whereas the DNA furnished D and trimming. The sample profile shows 390,000 or so clones; about 90% of them were found once. Clones ranked in the top ten supply more than 9% of the sample.

The chain is made from TRBV2 and TRBJ2-3; TRBD2 is a weak D gene call, 6 bases matching. The source of this sequence is a woman younger than 45 with COVID-19, enrolled during active disease. The specimen sequenced was peripheral blood. The CDR3 protein sequence reads: CASSEVNWGVTDTQYF. DNA sequence: TGTGCCAGCAGTGAAGTCAACTGGGGGGTTACAGATACGCAGTATTTT. The full variable domain, with segments outside the CDR3 supplied by the reference TRBV2 and TRBJ2-3 proteins, appears as EPEVTQTPSHQVTQMGQEVILRCVPISNHLYFYWYRQILGQKVEFLVSFYNNEISEKSEIFDDQFSVERPDGSNFTLKIRSTKLEDSAMYFCASSEVNWGVTDTQYFGPGTRLTVL.